This entry is about one T cell receptor beta chain. This entry comes from a study of blood T cell repertoires in COVID-19. In the source study's methods: The authors estimated nucleated cell counts from reference gene primer amplification. Only in-frame clones appear in the TCRdb table, and some are missing; sequencing was by immunoSEQ multiplex PCR. V and J calls plus clone size are reproduced from that table; the DNA served to infer D and trimming. In the table there are about 39,000 clones, around 85% of which are singletons. What was sequenced was peripheral blood. This receptor was identified in a human donor in a cohort sampled during active COVID-19.

CDR3 amino acids: CASRYTGGSGNTIYF. CDR3 nucleotides: TGTGCCAGCAGATACACAGGGGGCAGTGGAAACACCATATATTTT. V usage is TRBV2 and J usage is TRBJ1-3; 9 bases fit TRBD1. Germline V gene sequence: CDR1 SNHLY, CDR2 FYNNEI. V lost 6 bases and J lost 3; bases outside the gene matches: 6. CDR3 length: 15 amino acids.